The 28 T cell receptor beta chains presented below share a single source sample, sequenced in a study of cytotoxic CD8 clonotypes in ibrutinib-treated CLL. Measured with immunoSEQ multiplex PCR; TCRdb has only the in-frame clones, and not every one. Of over 65,000 clones listed, 68% were seen once; the top ten hold around 5.7%. The sequencing here drew on PBMCs, taken after 12 months of ibrutinib treatment. These receptors were taken from a human donor with chronic lymphocytic leukemia.

The chain links TRBV7-6 to TRBJ2-2, with 8 bases identical to TRBD2. The germline gives CDR1 SGHVS, CDR2 FNYEAQ. This CDR3 contains 17 residues. V lost 4 bases and J lost 0; bases outside the gene matches: 7. The CDR3 region is CASSSPSGGPNTGELFF. The CDR3 DNA reads TGTGCCAGCAGCTCCCCCTCGGGGGGGCCGAACACCGGGGAGCTGTTTTTT.

This chain connects TRBV30 to TRBJ1-6; D might be TRBD1 (5 bases). The CDR3 covers 17 residues. The germline V gene has CDR1 GTSNPN and CDR2 SVGIG (reference sequence). V was clipped by 3 bases and J by 7 bases, with 22 bases between them. The CDR3 here is CAWRPLAGIGKNSPLHF. The CDR3 bases are TGTGCCTGGAGACCATTAGCAGGGATTGGGAAAAATTCACCCCTCCACTTT.

The chain links TRBV27 to TRBJ1-5, with D perhaps matching TRBD1 (6 bases). Germline CDR1 and CDR2: MNHEY and SMNVEV (reference sequence). This CDR3 region has 15 residues. V lost 8 bases and J lost 4, with 18 bases in between. CDR3 sequence: CASGGAARVNQPQHF. The CDR3 DNA reads as TGTGCCAGCGGGGGGGCGGCCCGAGTGAATCAGCCCCAGCATTTT.

V is TRBV28 and J is TRBJ2-7; D is unclear. Germline values: CDR1 MDHEN, CDR2 SYDVKM. V was pared by 1 base and J by 4 bases, with 8 bases between. The CDR3 has 13 amino acids. Here the CDR3 reads CASSLLGRYEQYF. The CDR3 coding sequence is TGTGCCAGCAGTTTATTAGGGCGGTACGAGCAGTACTTC.

The chain is built from TRBV18 and TRBJ1-6; D ambiguous. CDR1 is KGHSH, CDR2 LQKENI, per germline. Trimming pared 4 bases from V and 0 bases from J, leaving 4 bases between. The CDR3 has 14 amino acids. DNA of the CDR3: TGTGCCAGCTCACTTCGCTCCTATAATTCACCCCTCCACTTT. Its translation: CASSLRSYNSPLHF. The full variable domain, with the rest looked up from reference TRBV18 and TRBJ1-6, is NAGVMQNPRHLVRRRGQEARLRCSPMKGHSHVYWYRQLPEEGLKFMVYLQKENIIDESGMPKERFSAEFPKEGPSILRIQQVVRGDSAAYFCASSLRSYNSPLHFGNGTRLTVT.

The chain uses TRBV7-9 and TRBJ2-3; 9 nucleotides align to TRBD1. Trimming removed 1 base from V and 7 bases from J; junction bases left unmatched: 6. The CDR3 extends over 15 amino acids. Germline V lookup: CDR1 SEHNR, CDR2 FQNEAQ (reference sequence). The CDR3 protein is CASSLGTGVGHTQYF. In DNA, the CDR3 is TGTGCCAGCAGCTTAGGGACAGGGGTAGGGCATACGCAGTATTTT.

The rearrangement uses TRBV30 and TRBJ1-4; D unclear. Germline CDR1 is GTSNPN and CDR2 is SVGIG (reference sequence). The CDR3 length is 13 residues. Trimming stripped 0 bases from V and 8 bases from J, with 10 bases between. The CDR3 loop reads CAWSVAGSEKLFF. DNA for the CDR3: TGTGCCTGGAGTGTAGCCGGATCCGAAAAACTGTTTTTT.

V is TRBV5-8 and J is TRBJ2-7; tentatively, D is TRBD2 (5 bases). This CDR3 is built from 13 residues. The ends were cut back, 7 bases at V and 0 bases at J, with 11 bases in the middle. Germline values: CDR1 SGHTS, CDR2 YDEGEE. The CDR3 DNA reads TGTGCCAGCCGACTACTAGTCTCCTACGAGCAGTACTTC. This codes for CASRLLVSYEQYF.

CDR3 loop: CASSPFSGTATNEKLFF. CDR3 nucleotides: TGTGCCAGCTCACCATTTAGCGGGACGGCAACTAATGAAAAACTGTTTTTT. The J gene is TRBJ1-4, the V gene TRBV18; the D gene is possibly TRBD1 (5 bases). V lost 2 bases and J lost 0, with 13 bases in between. The CDR3 runs to 17 residues. Germline-derived CDR1 and CDR2 are KGHSH and LQKENI. The full variable domain, completed using reference TRBV18 and TRBJ1-4, is NAGVMQNPRHLVRRRGQEARLRCSPMKGHSHVYWYRQLPEEGLKFMVYLQKENIIDESGMPKERFSAEFPKEGPSILRIQQVVRGDSAAYFCASSPFSGTATNEKLFFGSGTQLSVL.

In this sample, this clone turned up a few times. The chain is built from TRBV28 and TRBJ2-5; 8 nucleotides agree with TRBD2. The V and J ends lost 6 bases and 4 bases, in that order; junction bases with no gene match: 10. Looked up from germline, CDR1 is MDHEN and CDR2 is SYDVKM. This CDR3 is 15 amino acids long. CDR3 DNA sequence: TGTGCCAGCAGCAATATTGGACTAGCCGGAGAGACCCAGTACTTC. Encoded protein: CASSNIGLAGETQYF.

The chain links TRBV19 to TRBJ2-7; no firm D call. The CDR3 totals 13 residues. CDR1 and CDR2 from the germline V gene are LNHDA and SQIVND (reference sequence). With 5 bases removed from V and 3 bases from J, the gap between germline ends came to 11 bases. The CDR3 spells CASSPGSSYEQYF. The CDR3 coding sequence is TGTGCCAGTAGTCCCGGCAGCAGCTACGAGCAGTACTTC.

This clone has more than one count but fewer than ten. The genes are TRBV9 and TRBJ1-6; 8 nucleotides line up with TRBD1. V lost 4 bases to trimming and J lost 6 bases; unmatched junction nucleotides: 6. The V gene's germline CDR1 is SGDLS and CDR2 YYNGEE. This CDR3 comprises 15 residues. CDR3 bases: TGTGCCAGCAGCTCTACAGGGGGGGCTAATTCACCCCTCCACTTT. The encoded protein is CASSSTGGANSPLHF.

In this sample, this clone turned up a few times. V usage is TRBV21-1 and J usage is TRBJ1-5. TRBV21-1 is flagged as a pseudogene. This CDR3 spans 15 amino acids. In nucleotides, the CDR3 is TGTGCCAGCAGCCGGATAGGACCTGATCATCAGCCCCAGCATTTT. It codes for CASSRIGPDHQPQHF.

The rearrangement joins TRBV9 to TRBJ2-7; possible D gene TRBD1, 6 bases. The CDR3 length is 13 residues. The ends were cut back, 2 bases at V and 4 bases at J, with 10 bases in the middle. The germline CDR1 and CDR2 sequences are SGDLS and YYNGEE. CDR3 protein: CASSVNTGYEQYF. In DNA, the CDR3 is TGTGCCAGCAGCGTCAACACAGGGTACGAGCAGTACTTC.

This chain connects TRBV6-5 to TRBJ2-3; unclear D gene. CDR1 is MNHEY and CDR2 is SVGAGI in the germline V gene. Trimming pared 1 base from V and 0 bases from J, leaving 8 bases between. The CDR3 consists of 15 residues. This chain's CDR3 is CASSYYAESTDTQYF. The CDR3 DNA reads as TGTGCCAGCAGTTACTATGCGGAGAGCACAGATACGCAGTATTTT.

The J gene is TRBJ1-1, the V gene TRBV10-3, with TRBD1 identical over 11 bases. The CDR3 runs 15 residues. Unmatched junction bases numbered 4, after V lost 2 bases and J lost 5 bases. The germline V gene has CDR1 ENHRY and CDR2 SYGVKD. CDR3 sequence (DNA): TGTGCCATCAGTGAGCCCCGGGACAGGGGGACTGAAGCTTTCTTT. Its translation is CAISEPRDRGTEAFF.

The chain is built from TRBV30 and TRBJ2-3; D is tentatively TRBD1 or TRBD2 (5 bases each). Germline lookup yields CDR1 GTSNPN and CDR2 SVGIG (reference sequence). V dropped 3 bases and J dropped 2 bases, with 12 bases sitting between them. The length of the CDR3 is 14 residues. Written as DNA, the CDR3 is TGTGCCTGGAGAACCGGGACCCACACAGATACGCAGTATTTT. This translates into CAWRTGTHTDTQYF.

The chain uses TRBV7-2 and TRBJ1-3, with 7 nucleotides matching TRBD1. Germline V gene lookup returns CDR1 SGHTA and CDR2 FQGNSA. J was trimmed by 2 bases and V by 5 bases; bases with no gene match: 3. The CDR3 loop spans 14 amino acids. The CDR3 region is CASSRTGAGNTIYF. DNA for the CDR3: TGTGCCAGCAGCAGAACAGGGGCTGGAAACACCATATATTTT.

The chain is built from TRBV7-2 and TRBJ1-6, with D unresolved. This CDR3 is built from 15 residues. The V gene lost 5 bases and the J gene lost 5 bases, with 13 bases spanning the gap. The germline V gene encodes CDR1 SGHTA and CDR2 FQGNSA. CDR3 sequence: CASSPRQANNSPLHF. In DNA, the CDR3 is TGTGCCAGCAGCCCCCGGCAGGCCAATAATTCACCCCTCCACTTT. The entire variable domain, with the rest obtained from reference TRBV7-2 and TRBJ1-6, is as follows: GAGVSQSPSNKVTEKGKDVELRCDPISGHTALYWYRQSLGQGLEFLIYFQGNSAPDKSGLPSDRFSAERTGGSVSTLTIQRTQQEDSAVYLCASSPRQANNSPLHFGNGTRLTVT.

This rearrangement joins TRBV27 to TRBJ1-5; D is uncertain. Deletions cut 5 bases from V and 0 bases from J, with 8 bases between. The V gene's germline CDR1 is MNHEY and CDR2 SMNVEV (reference sequence). The CDR3 runs to 14 residues. CDR3 sequence: CASSRLNSNQPQHF. DNA of the CDR3: TGTGCCAGCAGTCGACTGAATAGCAATCAGCCCCAGCATTTT.

J is TRBJ1-5 and V is TRBV30; D perhaps matches TRBD1 (6 bases). Germline CDR1 is GTSNPN and CDR2 is SVGIG (reference sequence). Deletions cut 0 bases from V and 0 bases from J, with 18 bases between. This CDR3 has 18 amino acids. The CDR3 is CAWSVTTGHFYSNQPQHF. As DNA, the CDR3 is TGTGCCTGGAGTGTAACGACAGGACACTTTTATAGCAATCAGCCCCAGCATTTT. The full variable domain, completed using reference TRBV30 and TRBJ1-5, is SQTIHQWPATLVQPVGSPLSLECTVEGTSNPNLYWYRQAAGRGLQLLFYSVGIGQISSEVPQNLSASRPQDRQFILSSKKLLLSDSGFYLCAWSVTTGHFYSNQPQHFGDGTRLSIL.

In this sample, this clone turned up a few times. The V call is TRBV2, the J call TRBJ2-7, with 10 positions matching TRBD1. The CDR3 totals 16 residues. CDR1 and CDR2 (germline): SNHLY, FYNNEI. Trimming at V came to 6 bases and at J to 0 bases, leaving 8 bases not matched to a gene. The CDR3 is CASSFPRDRGSYEQYF. The CDR3 bases are TGTGCCAGCAGCTTTCCCCGGGACAGGGGCTCCTACGAGCAGTACTTC.

J is TRBJ2-2 and V is TRBV5-1; D remains ambiguous. V was trimmed by 0 bases and J by 2 bases, leaving 5 bases between them. The CDR3 consists of 14 residues. Per germline, CDR1 SGHRS and CDR2 YFSETQ. In DNA, the CDR3 is TGCGCCAGCAGCTTGGATCATAACACCGGGGAGCTGTTTTTT. Residues: CASSLDHNTGELFF.

This clone turned up a few times. The V and J genes are TRBV5-4 and TRBJ1-1; D gene ambiguous. CDR1 SGHNT and CDR2 YYREEE come from the germline V gene (reference sequence). The V and J ends lost 4 bases and 1 base respectively, with 14 bases between them. This CDR3 spans 15 amino acids. In nucleotides, the CDR3 is TGTGCCAGCAGCAGATCCGGGGTTTCGAACACTGAAGCTTTCTTT. Its translation: CASSRSGVSNTEAFF.

Only one count was recorded for this clone. The V and J genes are TRBV19 and TRBJ2-5, with D tentatively TRBD2 (6 bases). In germline, CDR1 is LNHDA, CDR2 SQIVND (reference sequence). V was pared by 1 base and J by 4 bases, with 13 bases between. CDR3 length equals 15 residues. The CDR3 DNA sequence: TGTGCCAGTAGTATAGCGGCGGGGTCGGGAGAGACCCAGTACTTC. Translated: CASSIAAGSGETQYF.

V gene TRBV5-4 combines with J gene TRBJ2-3, with D hard to call. The germline gives CDR1 SGHNT, CDR2 YYREEE (reference sequence). V was pared by 0 bases and J by 6 bases, with 11 bases between. This CDR3 is 14 amino acids long. The CDR3 DNA sequence: TGTGCCAGCAGCTTGGGGGCAGGTGGGGATACGCAGTATTTT. It codes for CASSLGAGGDTQYF.

The chain combines TRBV27 with TRBJ1-6, with D perhaps TRBD1 (6 bases). Trimming pared 7 bases from V and 9 bases from J, leaving 10 bases between. The germline V gene has CDR1 MNHEY and CDR2 SMNVEV (reference sequence). The CDR3 runs 12 residues. The CDR3 loop reads CASKGGGSPLHF. The DNA of the CDR3 is TGTGCCAGCAAGGGGGGGGGTTCACCCCTCCACTTT.

In this sample, this clone turned up a few times. The V and J genes are TRBV28 and TRBJ2-5; TRBD2 might be the D (6 bases). CDR1 MDHEN and CDR2 SYDVKM come from the germline V gene. The CDR3 is 14 amino acids. Trimming removed 2 bases from V and 2 bases from J, with 9 bases in between. This CDR3 reads CASSLVGTQETQYF. The CDR3 region has the DNA TGTGCCAGCAGTTTAGTAGGGACTCAAGAGACCCAGTACTTC.